What follows is one T cell receptor beta chain and its context. Its antigen is unidentified. The entry originates in a study of radiotherapy plus CTLA-4 blockade in lung cancer. The wider study: The study recorded objective responses in about 18% of patients and disease control in roughly 34%.

Trimming left V 4 bases short and J 2 bases short, with 11 bases between. From germline, CDR1 is MDHEN and CDR2 SYDVKM. The CDR3 loop spans 14 amino acids. Repertoires were generated with immunoSEQ multiplex PCR, while TCRdb's copy carries only in-frame clones and drops some. The sample consists of about 88,000 clones, roughly 70% of them appearing once. Study outcomes and limitations: The best predictor of response was reported to be early blood T cell clone dynamics, with interferon-beta. Some TCR clones had been derived from tumors. These clones expanded in peripheral blood after radiotherapy plus ipilimumab.

Chemo-refractory metastatic non-small-cell lung cancer patients underwent focal radiation alongside CTLA-4 blockade with ipilimumab. The sequence derives from a human donor with non-small cell lung cancer that progressed on radiotherapy plus ipilimumab. This rearrangement joins TRBV28 to TRBJ2-5; no clear D. The specimen was peripheral blood, collected from a patient treated with radiotherapy plus ipilimumab. CDR3 region: CASSYLRGQETQYF. The CDR3 nucleotides read TGTGCCAGCAGTTACCTCAGAGGTCAAGAGACCCAGTACTTC.